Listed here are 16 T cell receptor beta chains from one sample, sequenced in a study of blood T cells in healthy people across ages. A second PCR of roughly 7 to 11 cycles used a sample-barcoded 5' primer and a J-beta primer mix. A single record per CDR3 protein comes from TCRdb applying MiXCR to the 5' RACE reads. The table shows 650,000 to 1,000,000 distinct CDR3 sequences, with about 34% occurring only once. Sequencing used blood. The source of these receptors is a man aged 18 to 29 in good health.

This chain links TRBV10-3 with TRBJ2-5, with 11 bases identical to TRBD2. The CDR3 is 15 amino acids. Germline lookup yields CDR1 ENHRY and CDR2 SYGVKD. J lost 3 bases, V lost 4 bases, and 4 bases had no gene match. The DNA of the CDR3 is TGTGCCATCAGTGGGAAGACTAGCGGGGAAGAGACCCAGTACTTC. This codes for CAISGKTSGEETQYF.

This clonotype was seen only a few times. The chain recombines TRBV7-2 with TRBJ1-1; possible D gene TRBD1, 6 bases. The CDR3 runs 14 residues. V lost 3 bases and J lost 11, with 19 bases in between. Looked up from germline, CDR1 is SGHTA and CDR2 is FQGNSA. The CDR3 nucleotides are TGTGCCAGCAGCTTTGAGTCCGGCAGGGGCTCCGCTTTCTTT. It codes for CASSFESGRGSAFF.

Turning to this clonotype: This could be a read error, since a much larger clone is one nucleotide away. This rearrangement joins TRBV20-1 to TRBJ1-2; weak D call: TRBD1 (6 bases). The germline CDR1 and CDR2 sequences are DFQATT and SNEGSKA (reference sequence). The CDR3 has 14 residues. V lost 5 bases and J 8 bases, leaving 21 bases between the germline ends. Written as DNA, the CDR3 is TGCAGTGCTCCGCTGGGACAAGGCGCGCTCGGCTACACCTTC. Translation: CSAPLGQGALGYTF.

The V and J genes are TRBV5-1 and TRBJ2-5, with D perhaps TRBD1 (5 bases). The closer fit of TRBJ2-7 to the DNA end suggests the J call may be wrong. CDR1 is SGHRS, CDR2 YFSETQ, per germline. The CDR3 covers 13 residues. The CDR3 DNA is TGCGCCAGCAGCGTGGTCCCAGGGTCCGAGCAGTACTTC. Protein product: CASSVVPGSEQYF.

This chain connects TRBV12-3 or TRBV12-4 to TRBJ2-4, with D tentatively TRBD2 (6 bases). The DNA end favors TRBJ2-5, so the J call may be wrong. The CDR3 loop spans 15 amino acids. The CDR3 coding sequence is TGTGCCAGCACAGGAGGGCAATCCTTCAGAGAGACCCAGTACTTC. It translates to CASTGGQSFRETQYF.

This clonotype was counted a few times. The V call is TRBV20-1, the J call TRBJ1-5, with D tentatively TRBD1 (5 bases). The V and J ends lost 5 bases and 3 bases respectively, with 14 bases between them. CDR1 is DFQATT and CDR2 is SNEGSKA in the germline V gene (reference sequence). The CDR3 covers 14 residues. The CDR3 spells CSAWTGPDNQPQHF. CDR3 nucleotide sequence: TGCAGTGCTTGGACGGGACCGGACAATCAGCCCCAGCATTTT.

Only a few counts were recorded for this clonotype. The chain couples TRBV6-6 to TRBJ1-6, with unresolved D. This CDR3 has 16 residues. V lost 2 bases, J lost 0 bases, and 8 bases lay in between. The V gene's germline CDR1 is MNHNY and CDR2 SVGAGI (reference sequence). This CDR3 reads CASSYVPSSYNSPLHF. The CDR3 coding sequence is TGTGCCAGCAGTTACGTCCCCAGCTCCTATAATTCACCCCTCCACTTT.

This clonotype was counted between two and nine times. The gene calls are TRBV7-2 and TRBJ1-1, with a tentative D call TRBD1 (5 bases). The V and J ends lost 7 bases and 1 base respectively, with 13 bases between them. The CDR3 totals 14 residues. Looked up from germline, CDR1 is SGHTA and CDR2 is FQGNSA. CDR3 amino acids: CASTIMGQNTEAFF. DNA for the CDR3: TGTGCCAGCACTATAATGGGGCAGAACACTGAAGCTTTCTTT.

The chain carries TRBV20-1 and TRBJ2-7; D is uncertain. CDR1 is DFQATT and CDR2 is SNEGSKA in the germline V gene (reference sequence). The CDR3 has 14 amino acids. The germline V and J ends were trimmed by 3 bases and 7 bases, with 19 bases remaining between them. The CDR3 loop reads CSASQRRYYKEQYF. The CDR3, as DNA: TGCAGTGCTAGCCAGCGACGTTACTACAAGGAGCAGTACTTC.

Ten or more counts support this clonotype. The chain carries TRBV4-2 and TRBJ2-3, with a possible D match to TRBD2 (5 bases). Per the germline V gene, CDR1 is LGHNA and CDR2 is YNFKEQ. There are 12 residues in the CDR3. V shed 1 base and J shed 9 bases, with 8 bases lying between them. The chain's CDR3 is CASSQGGLTQYF. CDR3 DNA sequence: TGTGCCAGCAGCCAAGGCGGGCTGACGCAGTATTTT.

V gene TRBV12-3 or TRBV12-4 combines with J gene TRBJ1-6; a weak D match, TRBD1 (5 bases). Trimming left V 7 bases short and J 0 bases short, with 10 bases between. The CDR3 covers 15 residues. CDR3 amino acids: CASTLGGSYNSPLHF. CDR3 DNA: TGTGCCAGCACCCTCGGGGGCTCCTATAATTCACCCCTCCACTTT.

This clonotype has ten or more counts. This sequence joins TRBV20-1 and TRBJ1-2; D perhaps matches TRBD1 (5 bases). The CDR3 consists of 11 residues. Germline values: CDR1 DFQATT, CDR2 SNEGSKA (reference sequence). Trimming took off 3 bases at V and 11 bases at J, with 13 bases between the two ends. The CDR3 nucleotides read TGCAGTGCTAGCGGGGGTCAGGGTTACACCTTC. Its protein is CSASGGQGYTF.

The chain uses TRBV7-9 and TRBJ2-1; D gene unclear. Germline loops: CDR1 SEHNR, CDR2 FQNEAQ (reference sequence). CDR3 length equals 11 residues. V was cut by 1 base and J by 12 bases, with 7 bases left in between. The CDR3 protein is CASSLDLRQFF. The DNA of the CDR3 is TGTGCCAGCAGCTTAGACTTGCGGCAGTTCTTC.

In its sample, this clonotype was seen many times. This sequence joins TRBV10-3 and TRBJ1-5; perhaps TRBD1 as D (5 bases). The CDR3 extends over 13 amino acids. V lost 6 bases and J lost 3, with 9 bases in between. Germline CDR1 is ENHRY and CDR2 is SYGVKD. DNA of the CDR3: TGTGCCATCAGAGACAGCAACAATCAGCCCCAGCATTTT. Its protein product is CAIRDSNNQPQHF.

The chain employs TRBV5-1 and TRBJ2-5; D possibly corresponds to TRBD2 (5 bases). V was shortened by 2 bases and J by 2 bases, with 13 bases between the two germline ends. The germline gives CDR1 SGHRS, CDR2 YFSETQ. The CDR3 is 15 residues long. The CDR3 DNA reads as TGCGCCAGCAGCTTTTCTTCGGGGAAACAAGAGACCCAGTACTTC. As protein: CASSFSSGKQETQYF. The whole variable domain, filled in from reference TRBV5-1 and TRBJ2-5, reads KAGVTQTPRYLIKTRGQQVTLSCSPISGHRSVSWYQQTPGQGLQFLFEYFSETQRNKGNFPGRFSGRQFSNSRSEMNVSTLELGDSALYLCASSFSSGKQETQYFGPGTRLLVL.

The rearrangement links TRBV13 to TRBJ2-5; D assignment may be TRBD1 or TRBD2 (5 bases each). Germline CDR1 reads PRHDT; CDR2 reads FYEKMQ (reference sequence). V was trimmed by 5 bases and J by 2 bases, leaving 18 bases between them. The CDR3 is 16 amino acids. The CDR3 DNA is TGTGCCAGCAGCATCTCAGAGGGAAGGGGTCAAGAGACCCAGTACTTC. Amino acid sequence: CASSISEGRGQETQYF.